This T cell receptor (beta chain) was recovered during a study of T-cell reconstitution after alpha-beta-depleted transplantation in children. V was cut by 5 bases and J by 4 bases, with 12 bases left in between. CDR3 size: 13 residues. Germline values: CDR1 SGHTA, CDR2 FQGNSA. The TCRbeta library incorporated unique molecular identifiers. TCRdb reprocessed the PCR reads via MiXCR and lists one record per CDR3 protein. The data contain some 500,000 distinct CDR3 sequences, about 30% of them seen just once; the ten biggest clones take up around 2.4%. The sequence was obtained from a human donor who donated a stem cell graft to a child with aplastic anemia. V gene TRBV7-2 combines with J gene TRBJ2-7, with D perhaps matching TRBD1 or TRBD2 (6 bases each). The starting material was PBMCs from the stem cell graft donor, obtained from the stem cell graft. CDR3 in amino acids: CASSQGGPYEQYV. The CDR3 bases are TGTGCCAGCAGCCAAGGGGGGCCTTACGAGCAGTACGTC.